This T cell receptor (beta chain) was captured by sequencing in a study of T-cell reconstitution after alpha-beta-depleted transplantation in children. Overall study results and limits: As was reported, about two months after transplant, alpha-beta T cells came from several hundred expanded graft clones. A year post-transplant, T-cell counts and diversity derived mostly from newly produced T cells.

The library targeted TCRbeta and was prepared with unique molecular identifiers. TCRdb reanalysed the PCR reads using MiXCR and keeps one entry per CDR3 protein. The sample includes approximately 500,000 distinct CDR3 sequences, about 10% seen only once; the top ten take about 2.1%. There are 14 residues in the CDR3. Trimming removed 6 bases from V and 1 base from J, with 15 bases in between. Germline-derived CDR1 and CDR2 are SQVTM and ANQGSEA. Ten or more counts support this clonotype. Its cognate antigen is unknown. The chain links TRBV29-1 to TRBJ1-2; D is ambiguous. Sequencing used PBMCs, obtained before TCRalphabeta/CD19-depleted stem cell transplant. This TCR came from a child aged 2-15 years with inherited bone marrow failure, due to receive a stem cell transplant. CDR3 bases: TGCAGCGTCGTACCGGACGGATTTAACTATGGCTACACCTTC. It codes for CSVVPDGFNYGYTF.